One T cell receptor (beta chain) is described in this entry. The antigen is undetermined. Per the germline V gene, CDR1 is SEHNR and CDR2 is FQNEAQ (reference sequence). The V and J ends lost 1 base and 14 bases respectively, with 21 bases between them. This CDR3 region has 16 residues. This sample was included in a study of cytomegalovirus exposure and HLA in healthy donors. The PCR ran on 60 Vbeta and 13 Jbeta primers. Repertoires were generated with immunoSEQ multiplex PCR, while TCRdb's copy carries only in-frame clones and drops some. Among about 180,000 clones, more than 65% were seen once, and the ten largest hold 2% to 2.5%. Whole-study results and caveats: In an earlier analysis, about 87% or about 30%: the productive usage of most TCR beta V segments. Because they were indistinguishable, some V segments, including TRBV6-2 and TRBV6-3, were excluded.

V usage is TRBV7-9 and J usage is TRBJ1-6, with D possibly being TRBD1 (5 bases). The receptor was isolated from a woman aged 30 to 39 in good health and CMV-seropositive. Input material: PBMCs. DNA for the CDR3: TGTGCCAGCAGCTTAGTAGGCGTAGGGGCACATTGGGCCCTCCACTTT. This codes for CASSLVGVGAHWALHF.